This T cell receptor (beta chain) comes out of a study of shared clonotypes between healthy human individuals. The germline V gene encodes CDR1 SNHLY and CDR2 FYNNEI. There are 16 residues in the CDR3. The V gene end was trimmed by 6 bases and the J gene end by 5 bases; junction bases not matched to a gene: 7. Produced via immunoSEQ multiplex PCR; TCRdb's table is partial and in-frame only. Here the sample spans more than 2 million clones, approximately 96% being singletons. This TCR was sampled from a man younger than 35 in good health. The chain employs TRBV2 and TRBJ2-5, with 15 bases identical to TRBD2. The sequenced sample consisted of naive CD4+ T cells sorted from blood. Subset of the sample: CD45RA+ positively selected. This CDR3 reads CASSRTSGGAFETQYF. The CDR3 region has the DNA TGTGCCAGCAGCAGGACTAGCGGGGGGGCCTTTGAGACCCAGTACTTC.